This TCR beta chain was captured in a study of shared clonotypes between healthy human individuals. On the study more broadly: The cohort comprised a couple of women and a few men. Their ages spanned 18 to 49 years.

V gave up 4 bases and J gave up 6 bases; unmatched junction bases: 5. This CDR3 spans 14 amino acids. Looked up from germline, CDR1 is SGHNT and CDR2 is YENEEA. Findings and limits, study-wide: Genetic and exposure-history diversity was limited by the few donors.

Naive CD8 cells were CD45RO-negative, positively selected for CCR7, excluding terminally differentiated effector memory CD45RA+ cells. Points on this clone: What it binds is unknown.

The assay was immunoSEQ multiplex PCR, and TCRdb's table has in-frame clones only and misses some. The table has about 680,000 clones, 90% to 95% seen once; the top ten hold approximately 22%. The chain is built from TRBV11-3 and TRBJ2-7, with 11 bases fitting TRBD1. The receptor comes from a man aged 25-45 years in good health. Sequenced sample: naive CD8+ T cells sorted from blood. The CDR3 bases are TGTGCCAGCAGCTCCCGGGACAGGGGGAGCGAGCAGTACTTC. It yields the protein CASSSRDRGSEQYF.